This T cell receptor (beta chain) was sequenced for a study of tumor-infiltrating lymphocytes in oesophageal squamous cell carcinoma. Each CDR3 protein is one row after TCRdb ran MiXCR on the PCR reads. Seen here are 8,500 to 14,000 distinct CDR3 sequences, approximately 59% observed once, and the top ten hold over 20%. In regard to this clonotype: An end of the junction does not agree with germline; a read error may underlie this.

The CDR3 consists of 14 residues. The germline gives CDR1 MGHDK, CDR2 SYGVNS. The clonotype originates from a male donor with esophageal squamous cell carcinoma. The chain recombines TRBV25-1 with TRBJ1-6; D call uncertain. Sequencing input: esophageal tumor tissue. DNA for the CDR3: TGTGCCACCAAGCCCAGCGGGATAACCAATGAGCAGTACTTT. Amino acids: CATKPSGITNEQYF.